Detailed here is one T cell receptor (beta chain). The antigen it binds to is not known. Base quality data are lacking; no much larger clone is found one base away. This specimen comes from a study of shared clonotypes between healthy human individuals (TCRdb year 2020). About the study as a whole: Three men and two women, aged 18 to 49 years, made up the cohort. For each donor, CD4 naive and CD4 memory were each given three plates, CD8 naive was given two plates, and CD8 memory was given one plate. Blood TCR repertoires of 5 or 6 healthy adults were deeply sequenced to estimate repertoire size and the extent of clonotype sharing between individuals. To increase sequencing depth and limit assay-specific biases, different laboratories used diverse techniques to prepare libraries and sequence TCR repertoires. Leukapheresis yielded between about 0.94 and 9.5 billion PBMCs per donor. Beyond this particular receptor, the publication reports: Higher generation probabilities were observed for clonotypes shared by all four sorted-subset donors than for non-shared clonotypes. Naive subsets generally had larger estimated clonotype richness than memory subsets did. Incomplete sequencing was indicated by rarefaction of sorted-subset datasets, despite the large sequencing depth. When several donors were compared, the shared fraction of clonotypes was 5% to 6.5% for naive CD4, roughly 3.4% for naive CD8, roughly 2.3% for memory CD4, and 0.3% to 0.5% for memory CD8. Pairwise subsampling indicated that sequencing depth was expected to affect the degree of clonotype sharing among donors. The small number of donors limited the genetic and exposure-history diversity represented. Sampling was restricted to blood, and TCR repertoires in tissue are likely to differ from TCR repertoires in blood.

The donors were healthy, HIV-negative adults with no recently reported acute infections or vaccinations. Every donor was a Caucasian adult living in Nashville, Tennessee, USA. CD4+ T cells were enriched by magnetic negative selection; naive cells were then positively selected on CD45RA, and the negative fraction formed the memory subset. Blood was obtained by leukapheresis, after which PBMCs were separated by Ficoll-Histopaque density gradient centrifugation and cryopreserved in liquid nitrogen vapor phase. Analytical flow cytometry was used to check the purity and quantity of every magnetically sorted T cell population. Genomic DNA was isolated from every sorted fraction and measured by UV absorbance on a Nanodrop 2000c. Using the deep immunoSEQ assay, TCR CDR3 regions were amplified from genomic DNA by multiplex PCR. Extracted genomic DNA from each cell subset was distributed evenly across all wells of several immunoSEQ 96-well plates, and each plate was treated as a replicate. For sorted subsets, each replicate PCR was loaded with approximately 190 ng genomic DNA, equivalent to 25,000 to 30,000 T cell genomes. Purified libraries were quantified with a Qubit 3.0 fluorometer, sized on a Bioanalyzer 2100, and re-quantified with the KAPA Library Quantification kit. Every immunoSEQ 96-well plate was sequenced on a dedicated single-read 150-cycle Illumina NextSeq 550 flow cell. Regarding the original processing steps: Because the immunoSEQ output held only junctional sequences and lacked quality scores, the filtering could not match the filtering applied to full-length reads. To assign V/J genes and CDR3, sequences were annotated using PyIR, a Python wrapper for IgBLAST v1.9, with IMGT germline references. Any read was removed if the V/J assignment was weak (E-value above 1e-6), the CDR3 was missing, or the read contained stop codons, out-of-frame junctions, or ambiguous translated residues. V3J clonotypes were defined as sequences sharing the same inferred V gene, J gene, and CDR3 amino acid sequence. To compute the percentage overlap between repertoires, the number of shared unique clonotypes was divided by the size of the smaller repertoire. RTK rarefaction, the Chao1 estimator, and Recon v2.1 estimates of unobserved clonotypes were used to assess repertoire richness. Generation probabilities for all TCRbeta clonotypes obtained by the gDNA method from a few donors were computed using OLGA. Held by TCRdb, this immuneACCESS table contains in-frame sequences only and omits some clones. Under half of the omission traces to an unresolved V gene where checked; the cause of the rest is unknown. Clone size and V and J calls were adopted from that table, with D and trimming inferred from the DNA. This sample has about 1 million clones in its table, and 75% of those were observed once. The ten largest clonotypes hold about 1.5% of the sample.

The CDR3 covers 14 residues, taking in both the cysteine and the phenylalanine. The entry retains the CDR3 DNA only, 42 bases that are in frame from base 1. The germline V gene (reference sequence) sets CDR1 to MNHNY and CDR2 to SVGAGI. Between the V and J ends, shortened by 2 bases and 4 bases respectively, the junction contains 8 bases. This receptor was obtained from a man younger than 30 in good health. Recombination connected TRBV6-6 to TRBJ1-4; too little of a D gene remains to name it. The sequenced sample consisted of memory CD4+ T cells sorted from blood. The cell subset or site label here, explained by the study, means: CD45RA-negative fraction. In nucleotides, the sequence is TGTGCCAGCAGTTACGGGCAGAATAATGAAAAACTGTTTTTT. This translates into CASSYGQNNEKLFF.